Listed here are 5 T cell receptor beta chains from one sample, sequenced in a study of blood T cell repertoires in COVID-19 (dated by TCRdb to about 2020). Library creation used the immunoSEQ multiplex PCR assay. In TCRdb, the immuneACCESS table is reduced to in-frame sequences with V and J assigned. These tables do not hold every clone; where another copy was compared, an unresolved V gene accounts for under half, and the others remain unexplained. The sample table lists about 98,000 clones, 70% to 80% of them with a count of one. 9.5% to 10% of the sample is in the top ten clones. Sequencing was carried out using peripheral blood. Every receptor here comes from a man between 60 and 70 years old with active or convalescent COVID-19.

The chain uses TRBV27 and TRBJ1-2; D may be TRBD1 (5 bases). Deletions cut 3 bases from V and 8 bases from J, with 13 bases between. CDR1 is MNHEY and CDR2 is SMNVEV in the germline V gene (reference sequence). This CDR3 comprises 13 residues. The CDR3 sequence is CASSLGGAGGYTF. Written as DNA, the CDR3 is TGTGCCAGCAGTTTGGGTGGGGCTGGCGGCTACACCTTC.

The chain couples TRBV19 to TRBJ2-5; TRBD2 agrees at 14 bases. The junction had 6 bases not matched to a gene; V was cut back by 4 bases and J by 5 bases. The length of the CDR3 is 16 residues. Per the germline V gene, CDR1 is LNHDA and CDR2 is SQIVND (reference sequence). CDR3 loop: CASSTGLAGAMETQYF. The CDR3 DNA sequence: TGTGCCAGTAGTACGGGACTAGCGGGAGCAATGGAGACCCAGTACTTC.

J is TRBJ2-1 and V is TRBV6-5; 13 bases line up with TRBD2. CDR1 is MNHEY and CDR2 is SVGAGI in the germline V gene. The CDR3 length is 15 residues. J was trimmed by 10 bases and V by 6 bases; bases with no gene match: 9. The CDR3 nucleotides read TGTGCCAGCAGCGCGACTAGCGGGAGGTTCGGGGAGCAGTTCTTC. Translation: CASSATSGRFGEQFF.

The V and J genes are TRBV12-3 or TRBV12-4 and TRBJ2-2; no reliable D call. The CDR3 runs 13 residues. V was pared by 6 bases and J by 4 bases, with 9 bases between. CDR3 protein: CASRGVGTGELFF. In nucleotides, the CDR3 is TGTGCCAGCAGGGGCGTGGGCACCGGGGAGCTGTTTTTT.

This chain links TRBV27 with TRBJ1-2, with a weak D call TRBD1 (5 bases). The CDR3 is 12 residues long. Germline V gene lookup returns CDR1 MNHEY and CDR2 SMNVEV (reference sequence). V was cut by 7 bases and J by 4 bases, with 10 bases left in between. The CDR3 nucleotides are TGTGCCAGCAAAGCAGGGCTCTATGGCTACACCTTC. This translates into CASKAGLYGYTF.